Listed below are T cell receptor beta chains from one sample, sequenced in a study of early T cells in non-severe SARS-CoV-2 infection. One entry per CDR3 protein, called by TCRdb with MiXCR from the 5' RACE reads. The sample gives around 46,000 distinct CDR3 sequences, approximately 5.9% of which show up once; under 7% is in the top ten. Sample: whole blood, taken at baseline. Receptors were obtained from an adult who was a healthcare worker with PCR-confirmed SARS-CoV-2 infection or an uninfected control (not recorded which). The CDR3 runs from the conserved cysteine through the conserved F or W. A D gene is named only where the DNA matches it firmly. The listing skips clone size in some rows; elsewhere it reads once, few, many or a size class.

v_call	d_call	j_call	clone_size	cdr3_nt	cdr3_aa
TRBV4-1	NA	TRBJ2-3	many	TGCGCCAGCAGCCCCGGACTAAGGGGAGATACGCAGTATTTT	CASSPGLRGDTQYF
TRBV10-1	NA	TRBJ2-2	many	TGCGCCAGCAGTCCGGACTACCACGGGAAGGGGAGTACCGGGGAGCTGTTTTTT	CASSPDYHGKGSTGELFF
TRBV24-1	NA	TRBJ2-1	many	TGTGCCACCAGTACGGGGAATGAGCAGTTCTTC	CATSTGNEQFF
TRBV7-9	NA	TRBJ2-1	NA	TGTGCCAGCAGCCCCCTCCCAGTCCATGAGCAGTTCTTC	CASSPLPVHEQFF
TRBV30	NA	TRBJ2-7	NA	TGTGCCTGGAGTGCCAGGTACATCTACGAGCAGTACTTC	CAWSARYIYEQYF
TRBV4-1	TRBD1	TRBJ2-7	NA	TGCGCCAGCAGCCAGGCTGGACAGGGGCCGGTCGAGCAGTACTTC	CASSQAGQGPVEQYF
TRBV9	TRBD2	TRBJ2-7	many	TGTGCCAGCAGCGTAGGGCTAGCGGGAAAGTCCTACGAGCAGTACTTC	CASSVGLAGKSYEQYF
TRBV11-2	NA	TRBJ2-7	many	TGTGCCAGCAGCCCCCGGAGCGGCCTCTCCGAGCAGTACTTC	CASSPRSGLSEQYF
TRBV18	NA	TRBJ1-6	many	TGTGCCAGCTCACGGACCCCAGGGGTAAATTCACCCCTCCACTTT	CASSRTPGVNSPLHF
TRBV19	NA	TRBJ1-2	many	TGTGCCAGTGACTCTAGGCGGGACTATGGCTACACCTTC	CASDSRRDYGYTF
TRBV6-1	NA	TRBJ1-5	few	TGTGCCAGCAGTGACTCTATGGGCAATCAGTCCCAGCATTTT	CASSDSMGNQSQHF
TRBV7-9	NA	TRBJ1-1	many	TGTGCCAGCAGCCCCAGGAGGGCGGGACATACTGAAGCTTTCTTT	CASSPRRAGHTEAFF
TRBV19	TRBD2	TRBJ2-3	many	TGTGCCAGTAGTATGGGGACTAGTATATCCGCAGATACGCAGTATTTT	CASSMGTSISADTQYF
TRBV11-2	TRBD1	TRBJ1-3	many	TGTGCCAGCAGCCTCCGGGACAGCCGAGGTGGACTCTCTGGAAACACCATATATTTT	CASSLRDSRGGLSGNTIYF
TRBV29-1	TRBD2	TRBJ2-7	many	TGCAGCGCTCCAAGCGGGACTCTCTACGAGCAGTACTTC	CSAPSGTLYEQYF
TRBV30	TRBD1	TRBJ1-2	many	TGTGCCTCATACAGGGGAAGGGGCTATGGCTACACCTTC	CASYRGRGYGYTF
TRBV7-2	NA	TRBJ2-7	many	TGTGCCAGCAGCTTAGTAAGGGGGGCACTACACTACGAGCAGTACTTC	CASSLVRGALHYEQYF
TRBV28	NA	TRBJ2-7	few	TGTGCCAGCAGTCCTCTGAACAGATACGAGCAGTACTTC	CASSPLNRYEQYF
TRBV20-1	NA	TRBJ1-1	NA	TGCAGAGCACGGCAGGGTGGCACTGAAGCTTTCTTT	CRARQGGTEAFF
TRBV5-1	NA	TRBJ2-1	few	TGCGCCAGCAGTCCCGGTACCCAGGTCTCCTACAATGAGCAGTTCTTC	CASSPGTQVSYNEQFF
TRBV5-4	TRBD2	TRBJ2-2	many	TGTGCCAGCAGCCTGGGACTAGCGGGAGCTCTCAACACCGGGGAGCTGTTTTTT	CASSLGLAGALNTGELFF
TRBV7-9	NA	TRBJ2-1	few	TGTGCCAGCAGGGTGCGGGTTATCAGGGAGTACAATGAGCAGTTCTTC	CASRVRVIREYNEQFF
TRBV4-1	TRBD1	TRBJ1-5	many	TGCGCCAGCAGCGGGACAGGGGTGAGTCAGCCCCAGCATTTT	CASSGTGVSQPQHF
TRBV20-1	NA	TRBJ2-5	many	TGCAGTGCTGAGATAAAGGGAGAGACCCAGTACTTC	CSAEIKGETQYF
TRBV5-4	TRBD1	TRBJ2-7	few	TGTGCCAGCAGCTGGAGGGACAGGGGATACGAGCAGTACTTC	CASSWRDRGYEQYF
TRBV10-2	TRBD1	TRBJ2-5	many	TGCGCCAGCAGTGAGTTGGACAGGGTGGCAGAGACCCAGTACTTC	CASSELDRVAETQYF
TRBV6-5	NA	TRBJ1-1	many	TGTGCCAGCGGCAGGCAGCTTGAAGCTTTCTTT	CASGRQLEAFF
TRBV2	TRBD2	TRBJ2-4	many	TGTGCCAGCAGTGAAACCCCAGCGGGGTCTGGGAACATTCAGTACTTC	CASSETPAGSGNIQYF
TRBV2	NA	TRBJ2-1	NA	TGTGCCAGCAGCCTCGACCGGGCGGCTTCCTCCTACAATGAGCAGTTCTTC	CASSLDRAASSYNEQFF
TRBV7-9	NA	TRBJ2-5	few	TGTGCCAGCAGCTTAACACTTTCGGGAGAGACCCAGTACTTC	CASSLTLSGETQYF
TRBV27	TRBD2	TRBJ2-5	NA	TGTGCCAGCAGTTGGGGTAGCGGGGGTCAAGAGACCCAGTACTTC	CASSWGSGGQETQYF
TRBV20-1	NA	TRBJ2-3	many	TGCAGTGCAACCGGGCAGGACTTCACAGATACGCAGTATTTT	CSATGQDFTDTQYF
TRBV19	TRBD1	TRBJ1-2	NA	TGTGCCAGTAGTATGCTACAGGGGGCTGACGGGTATGGCTACACCTTC	CASSMLQGADGYGYTF
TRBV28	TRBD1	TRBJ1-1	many	TGTGCCAGCGGGCAGGGGGCGAACACTGAAGCTTTCTTT	CASGQGANTEAFF
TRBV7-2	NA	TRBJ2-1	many	TGTGCCAGCAGCTTAGTCCGGGGTAATGAGCAGTTCTTC	CASSLVRGNEQFF
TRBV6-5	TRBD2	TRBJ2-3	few	TGTGCCAGCAGTTACGGGCTAGCGGGGGTCACAGATACGCAGTATTTT	CASSYGLAGVTDTQYF
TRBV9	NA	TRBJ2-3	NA	TGTGCCAGCAGCGTAGGGGCAGGGTCAGATACGCAGTATTTT	CASSVGAGSDTQYF
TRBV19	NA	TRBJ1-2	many	TGTGCCAGTAGTATTGGGTATGGCTACACCTTC	CASSIGYGYTF
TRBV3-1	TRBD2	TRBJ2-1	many	TGTGCCAGCAGCCTAACAAAAGCGGGAGTCGTTTACAATGAGCAGTTCTTC	CASSLTKAGVVYNEQFF
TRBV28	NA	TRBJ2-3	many	TGTGCCAGCAGGGACAGCACAGATACGCAGTATTTT	CASRDSTDTQYF
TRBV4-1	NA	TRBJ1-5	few	TGCGCCAGCAGCCAAGAACACAACAATCAGCCCCAGCATTTT	CASSQEHNNQPQHF
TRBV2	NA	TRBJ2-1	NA	TGTGCCAGCAGTGAAACTCCCTATGACTACAATGAGCAGTTCTTC	CASSETPYDYNEQFF
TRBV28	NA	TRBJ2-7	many	TGTGCCAGCAAGGTCAGGCTTGCTACCTACGAGCAGTACTTC	CASKVRLATYEQYF
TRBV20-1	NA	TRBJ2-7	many	TGCAGTGTGGCCTACGAGCAGTACTTC	CSVAYEQYF
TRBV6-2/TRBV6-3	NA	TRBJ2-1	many	TGTGCCAGCAGCTATCCAGGGGAATGGGACAATGAGCAGTTCTTC	CASSYPGEWDNEQFF
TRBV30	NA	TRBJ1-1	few	TGTGCCTGGAGTATCAGGGAAGGGACTGAAGCTTTCTTT	CAWSIREGTEAFF
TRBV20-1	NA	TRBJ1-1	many	TGCAGTGCTCTCCGGGATGGCGGGGGCACTGAAGCTTTCTTT	CSALRDGGGTEAFF
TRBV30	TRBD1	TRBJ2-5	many	TGTGCCTGGAGGACAGGGGAAGAGACCCAGTACTTC	CAWRTGEETQYF
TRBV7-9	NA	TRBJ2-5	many	TGTGCCAGCAGCCCACCGGGCAGACAAGAGACCCAGTACTTC	CASSPPGRQETQYF
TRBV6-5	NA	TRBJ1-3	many	TGTGCCAGCAGAACAGGTTCGGCGAACACCATATATTTT	CASRTGSANTIYF
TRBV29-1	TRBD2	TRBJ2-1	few	TGCAGCGTTCGGACTAGCGGAACGGAGCAGTTCTTC	CSVRTSGTEQFF
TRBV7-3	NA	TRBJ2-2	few	TGTGCCAGCAGCCAAGCCGGGACAACCGTGGGATACACCGGGGAGCTGTTTTTT	CASSQAGTTVGYTGELFF
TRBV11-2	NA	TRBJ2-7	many	TGTGCCAGCAGCTTAGGGTCCAGGGACTACGAGCAGTACTTC	CASSLGSRDYEQYF
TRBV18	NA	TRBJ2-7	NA	TGTGCCAGCTCACCGGCAGGCCTAAGCTCCTACGAGCAGTACTTC	CASSPAGLSSYEQYF
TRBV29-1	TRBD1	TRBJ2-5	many	TGCAGCGTCCAAACGGAGACAGGGGTATGGTTAGAGACCCAGTACTTC	CSVQTETGVWLETQYF
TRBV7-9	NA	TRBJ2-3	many	TGTGCCAGCAGCTTCTGGTCAGATACGCAGTATTTT	CASSFWSDTQYF
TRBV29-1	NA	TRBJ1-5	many	TGCAGCGTCGCCGGGACGGACAATCAGCCCCAGCATTTT	CSVAGTDNQPQHF